The present entry profiles one TCR beta chain with its context. The data belong to a study of blood T cell repertoires in COVID-19. The wider study: Italy, Spain and the United States were the sources of the convalescent and acute COVID-19 samples. PBMCs, B-cell-depleted T cells, or T cells were the source of the cDNA or gDNA that made up the material.

V dropped 6 bases and J dropped 8 bases, with 22 bases sitting between them. The CDR3 sequence is 14 residues long. Germline V gives CDR1 SQVTM, CDR2 ANQGSEA. In the original analysis: Amplification from reference gene primers served as the basis for estimated nucleated cell counts. Produced via immunoSEQ multiplex PCR; TCRdb's table is partial and in-frame only. V and J calls and clone size are given by that table; D and trimming were obtained from the DNA. The data contain 310,000 or so clones, about nine tenths of them singletons. The V gene is TRBV29-1, the J gene TRBJ1-2; TRBD1 might be the D (6 bases). The clonotype was recovered from a woman aged 45-60 years who had recovered from COVID-19. The sample taken for sequencing was peripheral blood. CDR3: CSVLQGNPPGGYTF. The CDR3 coding sequence is TGCAGCGTCCTTCAGGGGAACCCCCCTGGGGGCTACACCTTC. Full variable domain (missing parts from reference TRBV29-1 and TRBJ1-2): SAVISQKPSRDICQRGTSLTIQCQVDSQVTMMFWYRQQPGQSLTLIATANQGSEATYESGFVIDKFPISRPNLTFSTLTVSNMSPEDSSIYLCSVLQGNPPGGYTFGSGTRLTVV.